The 9 T cell receptor beta chains in this list originate from one sample, sequenced in a study of shared clonotypes between healthy human individuals. Clones were read by immunoSEQ multiplex PCR, and TCRdb kept only the in-frame ones, dropping some. The table shows about 2.4 million clones, with 90% to 95% occurring only once. The sample consisted of naive CD4+ T cells from PBMCs. Subset defined: CD45RA+ positively selected. The receptors originated from a man aged 18 to 29 in good health. Some clones in this sample may be carry-over from other donors' samples.

The chain links TRBV6-4 to TRBJ2-1, with TRBD1 as a possible D gene (6 bases). CDR1 is MRHNA, CDR2 SNTAGT, per germline. The CDR3 loop spans 15 amino acids. V was pared by 3 bases and J by 8 bases, with 17 bases between. This CDR3 reads CASSEGGWGSDEQFF. CDR3 DNA sequence: TGTGCCAGCAGTGAAGGGGGTTGGGGGAGCGATGAGCAGTTCTTC.

J is TRBJ2-2 and V is TRBV5-1, with 7 bases identical to TRBD2. Trimming cost V 4 bases and J 2 bases; bases outside gene matches: 5. The CDR3 spans 15 residues. Germline CDR1 reads SGHRS; CDR2 reads YFSETQ. This CDR3 reads CASSPGTINTGELFF. The CDR3 bases are TGCGCCAGCAGCCCCGGGACTATTAACACCGGGGAGCTGTTTTTT.

The chain employs TRBV19 and TRBJ1-1, with a weak D call TRBD1 (5 bases). The CDR3 is 14 amino acids. Deletions cut 7 bases from V and 1 base from J, with 13 bases between. The germline V gene has CDR1 LNHDA and CDR2 SQIVND (reference sequence). CDR3 loop: CASNSGTANTEAFF. The CDR3 coding sequence is TGTGCCAGTAACTCCGGGACGGCGAACACTGAAGCTTTCTTT. The whole variable domain, remainder taken from reference TRBV19 and TRBJ1-1, is DGGITQSPKYLFRKEGQNVTLSCEQNLNHDAMYWYRQDPGQGLRLIYYSQIVNDFQKGDIAEGYSVSREKKESFPLTVTSAQKNPTAFYLCASNSGTANTEAFFGQGTRLTVV.

The chain recombines TRBV19 with TRBJ2-7, with TRBD1 matching over 8 bases. CDR3 length: 14 residues. Germline CDR1 LNHDA, CDR2 SQIVND (reference sequence). The J segment lost 2 bases and the V segment lost 8 bases, leaving 8 bases of the junction unmatched. CDR3 sequence: CASGPQQGAYEQYF. CDR3 nucleotides: TGTGCCAGTGGACCCCAACAGGGGGCCTACGAGCAGTACTTC.

V and J are TRBV28 and TRBJ2-7, with D perhaps matching TRBD1 or TRBD2 (6 bases each). The CDR3 totals 13 residues. CDR1 MDHEN and CDR2 SYDVKM come from the germline V gene. Trimming shortened V by 10 bases and J by 9 bases, and 22 bases separated the two germline ends. For the CDR3, the DNA is TGTGCCATTGGCCCGAACACGGGGGCCGGGCAGTACTTC. Protein product: CAIGPNTGAGQYF.

Turning to this clone: Different DNA sequences within this sample yield the same CDR3. The chain has TRBV6-1 and TRBJ1-3; a weak D match, TRBD1 (5 bases). CDR1 MNHNS and CDR2 SASEGT come from the germline V gene. The CDR3 contains 15 residues. The V end was cut by 6 bases, the J end by 0 bases, with 12 bases between. The CDR3 region has the DNA TGTGCCAGCAGCCGGGACCGGAGCTCTGGAAACACCATATATTTT. This translates into CASSRDRSSGNTIYF.

The V call is TRBV28, the J call TRBJ1-6, with D uncertain. Trimming shortened V by 6 bases and J by 6 bases, and 9 bases separated the two germline ends. The germline V gene encodes CDR1 MDHEN and CDR2 SYDVKM. The CDR3 is made up of 13 amino acids. For the CDR3, the DNA is TGTGCCAGCAGACAACTAACTAATTCACCCCTCCACTTT. It yields the protein CASRQLTNSPLHF.

This clone was seen once. The chain combines TRBV2 with TRBJ2-1; tentative D call: TRBD2 (6 bases). Trimming stripped 6 bases from V and 7 bases from J, with 16 bases between. The CDR3 has 14 amino acids. CDR1 SNHLY and CDR2 FYNNEI come from the germline V gene. The CDR3: CASSPMGSGNEQFF. CDR3 nucleotides: TGTGCCAGCAGCCCCATGGGGAGCGGGAATGAGCAGTTCTTC.

The V gene is TRBV11-3, the J gene TRBJ2-2; 9 nucleotides match TRBD1. CDR1 is SGHNT and CDR2 is YENEEA in the germline V gene. Trimming cost V 3 bases and J 6 bases; bases outside gene matches: 11. The CDR3 is 17 residues long. The CDR3 DNA follows: TGTGCCAGCAGCTTGTCCTGGGACAGGGCTGTAGCCGGGGAGCTGTTTTTT. Protein product: CASSLSWDRAVAGELFF.